This entry describes one T cell receptor beta chain. As yet, its antigen is unknown. Here immunoSEQ multiplex PCR was the method, and the copy in TCRdb shows in-frame clones only, minus some. The sample lists 200,000 to 300,000 clones; 80% to 95% were seen once. The sample belongs to a study of cytomegalovirus exposure and HLA in healthy donors. Overall study results and limits: A list of approximately 160 TCR beta chains associated with cytomegalovirus was given.

The material sequenced was PBMCs. The TCR was taken from a woman between 25 and 40 years old in good health and CMV-seronegative.

The CDR3 sequence is CASSPRRRVGTDTQYF. As DNA, the CDR3 is TGTGCCAGCAGCCCACGCCGGAGGGTCGGCACAGATACGCAGTATTTT. The gene calls are TRBV7-6 and TRBJ2-3, with D maybe TRBD2 (6 bases). The V gene's germline CDR1 is SGHVS and CDR2 FNYEAQ. V shed 5 bases and J shed 1 base, with 16 bases lying between them. The CDR3 spans 16 residues.